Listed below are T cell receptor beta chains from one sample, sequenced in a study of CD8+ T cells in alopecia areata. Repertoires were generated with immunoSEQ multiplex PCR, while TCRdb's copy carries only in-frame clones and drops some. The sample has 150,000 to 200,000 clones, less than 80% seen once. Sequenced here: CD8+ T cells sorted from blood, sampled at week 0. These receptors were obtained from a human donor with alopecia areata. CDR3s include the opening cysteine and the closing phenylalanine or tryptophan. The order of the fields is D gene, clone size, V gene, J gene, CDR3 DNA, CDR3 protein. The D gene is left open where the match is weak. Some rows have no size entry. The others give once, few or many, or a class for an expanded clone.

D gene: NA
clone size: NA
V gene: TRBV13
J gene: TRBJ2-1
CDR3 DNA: TGTGCCAGCAGCTTAGGCATTTCGCAGGGCTACAATGAGCAGTTCTTC
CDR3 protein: CASSLGISQGYNEQFF

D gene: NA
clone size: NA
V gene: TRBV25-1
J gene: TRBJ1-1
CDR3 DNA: TGTGCCAGCAGTGAATCTCCGGGGGGAGGCACTGAAGCTTTCTTT
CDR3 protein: CASSESPGGGTEAFF

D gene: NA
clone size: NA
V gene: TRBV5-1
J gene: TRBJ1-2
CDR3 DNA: TGCGCCAGCAGCTTGATAGACCCGAGCCCCGGTAGTGGCTACACCTTC
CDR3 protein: CASSLIDPSPGSGYTF

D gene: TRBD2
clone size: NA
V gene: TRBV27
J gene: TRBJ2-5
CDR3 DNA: TGTGCCAGCGGTAGCGGGGGGATGGAGACCCAGTACTTC
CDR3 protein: CASGSGGMETQYF

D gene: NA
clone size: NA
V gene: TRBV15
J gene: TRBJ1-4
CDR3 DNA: TGTGCCACCAGCCGACCCTTCCGGGGAAATAATGAAAAACTGTTTTTT
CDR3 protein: CATSRPFRGNNEKLFF

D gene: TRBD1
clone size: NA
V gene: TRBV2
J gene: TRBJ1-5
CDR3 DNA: TGTGCCAGCAGTGCTGGACAGGGCCCTCAGCCCCAGCATTTT
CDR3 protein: CASSAGQGPQPQHF

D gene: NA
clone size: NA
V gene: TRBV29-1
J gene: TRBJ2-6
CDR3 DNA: TGCAGCGTTGTGGTTGGAGGGATGGCTGGGGCCAACGTCCTGACTTTC
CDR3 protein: CSVVVGGMAGANVLTF

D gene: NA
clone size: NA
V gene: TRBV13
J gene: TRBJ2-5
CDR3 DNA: TGTGCCAGCAGCGCCTCGGCCTCCCAAGAGACCCAGTACTTC
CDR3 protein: CASSASASQETQYF

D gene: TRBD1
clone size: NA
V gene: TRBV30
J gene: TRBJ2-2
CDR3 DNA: TGTGCCTGGAGTGTGTCACAGGGGAGTTGGAACACCGGGGAGCTGTTTTTT
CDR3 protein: CAWSVSQGSWNTGELFF

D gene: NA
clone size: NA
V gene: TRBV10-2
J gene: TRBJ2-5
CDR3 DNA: TGCGCCAGCAGTGATAGTGGGGCTGAAGAGACCCAGTACTTC
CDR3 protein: CASSDSGAEETQYF

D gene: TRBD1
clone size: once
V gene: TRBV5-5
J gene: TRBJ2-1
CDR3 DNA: TGTGCCAGCAGCTTGGGGGACAGGGGCGGTGAGCAGTTCTTC
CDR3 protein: CASSLGDRGGEQFF

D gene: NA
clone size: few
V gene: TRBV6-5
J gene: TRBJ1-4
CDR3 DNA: TGTGCCAGCAGTTACTCAGCGGGGTTTAATGAAAAACTGTTTTTT
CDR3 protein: CASSYSAGFNEKLFF

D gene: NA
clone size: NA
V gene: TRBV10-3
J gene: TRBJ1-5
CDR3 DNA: TGTGCCATCAGTGAGTCCCGGGGACTACAGCCCCAGCATTTT
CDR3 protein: CAISESRGLQPQHF

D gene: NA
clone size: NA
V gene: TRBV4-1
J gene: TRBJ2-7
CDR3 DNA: TGCGCCAGCAGCCCGGCGGAGGGGGCCTACGAGCAGTACTTC
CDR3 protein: CASSPAEGAYEQYF

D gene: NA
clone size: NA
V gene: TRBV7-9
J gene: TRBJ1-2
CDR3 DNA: TGTGCCAGCAGCCTAAACTATGGCTACACCTTC
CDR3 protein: CASSLNYGYTF

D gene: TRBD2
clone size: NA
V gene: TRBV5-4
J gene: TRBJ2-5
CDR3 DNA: TGTGCCAGCAGCTTGTACCCTAGCGGGGGGGCGTATTACCAAGAGACCCAGTACTTC
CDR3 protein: CASSLYPSGGAYYQETQYF

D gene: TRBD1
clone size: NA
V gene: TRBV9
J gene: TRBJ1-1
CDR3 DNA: TGTGCCAGCAGCGCTCGGACAGGGGGGACTGAAGCTTTCTTT
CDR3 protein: CASSARTGGTEAFF

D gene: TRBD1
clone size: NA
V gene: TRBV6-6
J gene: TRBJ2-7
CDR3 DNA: TGTGCCAGCAGTTACGACAGGGGGTCGATCTCCTACGAGCAGTACTTC
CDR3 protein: CASSYDRGSISYEQYF

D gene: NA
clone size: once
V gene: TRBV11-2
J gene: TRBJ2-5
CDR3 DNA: TGTGCCAGCGCGAAAAAACGGGACGCGGTCCTCCAAGAGACCCAGTACTTC
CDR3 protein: CASAKKRDAVLQETQYF

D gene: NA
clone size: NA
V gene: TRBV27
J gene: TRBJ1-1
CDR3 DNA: TGTGCCAGCAGGATTGCGCTGGACACTGAAGCTTTCTTT
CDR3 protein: CASRIALDTEAFF

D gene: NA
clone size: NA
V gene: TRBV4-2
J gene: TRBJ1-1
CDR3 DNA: TGTGCCAGCAGCCAGGGCAGGGCTGTAGCTTTCTTT
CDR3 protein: CASSQGRAVAFF

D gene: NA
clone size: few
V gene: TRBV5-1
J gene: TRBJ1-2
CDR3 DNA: TGCGCCAGCAGCACCTGGACAGCGCTCTCCCGCTACTATGGCTACACCTTC
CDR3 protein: CASSTWTALSRYYGYTF

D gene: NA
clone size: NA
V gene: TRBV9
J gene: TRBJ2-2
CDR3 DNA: TGTGCCAGCAGCGTAGAGGGGGGCCCGAACACCGGGGAGCTGTTTTTT
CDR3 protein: CASSVEGGPNTGELFF

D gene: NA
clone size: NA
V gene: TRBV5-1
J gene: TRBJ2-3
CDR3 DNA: TGCGCCAGCAGCTTGACAGATACGCAGTATTTT
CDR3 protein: CASSLTDTQYF

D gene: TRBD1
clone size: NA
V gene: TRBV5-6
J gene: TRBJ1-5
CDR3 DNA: TGTGCCAGCAGCCTGGGGGGCAGGGGGCTTCAGCCCCAGCATTTT
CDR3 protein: CASSLGGRGLQPQHF

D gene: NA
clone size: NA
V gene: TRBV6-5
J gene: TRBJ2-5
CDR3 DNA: TGTGCCAGCAGTTACCAAGAGACCCAGTACTTC
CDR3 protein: CASSYQETQYF

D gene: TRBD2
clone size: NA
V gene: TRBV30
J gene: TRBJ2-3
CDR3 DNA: TGTGCCTGGAGTTGGGTAGCGGGGGGCACAGATACGCAGTATTTT
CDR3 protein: CAWSWVAGGTDTQYF

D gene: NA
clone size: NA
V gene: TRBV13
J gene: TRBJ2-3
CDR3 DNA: TGTGCCAGCAGTTGGGGGACGTCCCGGGTAGATACGCAGTATTTT
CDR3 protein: CASSWGTSRVDTQYF

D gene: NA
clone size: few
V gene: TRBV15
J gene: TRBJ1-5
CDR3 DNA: TGTGCCACCAGCAGAGATCTTGGACAGCCGCATCAGCCCCAGCATTTT
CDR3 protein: CATSRDLGQPHQPQHF

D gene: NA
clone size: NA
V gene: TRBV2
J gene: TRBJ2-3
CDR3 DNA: TGTGCCAGTTTGGACAGACTCACAGATACGCAGTATTTT
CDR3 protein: CASLDRLTDTQYF

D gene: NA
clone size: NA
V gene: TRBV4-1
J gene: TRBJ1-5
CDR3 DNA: TGCGCCAGCAGCCAACAGGGGCGGGAGCCCCAGCATTTT
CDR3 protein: CASSQQGREPQHF

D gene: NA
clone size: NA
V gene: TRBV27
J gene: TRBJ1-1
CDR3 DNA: TGTGCCAGCAGTTCACAGGTGGACACTGAAGCTTTCTTT
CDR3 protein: CASSSQVDTEAFF

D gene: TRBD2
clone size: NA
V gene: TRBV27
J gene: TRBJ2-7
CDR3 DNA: TGTGCCAGCAGCCGAGGGGTCCCTAGCGGACTCTACGAGCAGTACTTC
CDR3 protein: CASSRGVPSGLYEQYF